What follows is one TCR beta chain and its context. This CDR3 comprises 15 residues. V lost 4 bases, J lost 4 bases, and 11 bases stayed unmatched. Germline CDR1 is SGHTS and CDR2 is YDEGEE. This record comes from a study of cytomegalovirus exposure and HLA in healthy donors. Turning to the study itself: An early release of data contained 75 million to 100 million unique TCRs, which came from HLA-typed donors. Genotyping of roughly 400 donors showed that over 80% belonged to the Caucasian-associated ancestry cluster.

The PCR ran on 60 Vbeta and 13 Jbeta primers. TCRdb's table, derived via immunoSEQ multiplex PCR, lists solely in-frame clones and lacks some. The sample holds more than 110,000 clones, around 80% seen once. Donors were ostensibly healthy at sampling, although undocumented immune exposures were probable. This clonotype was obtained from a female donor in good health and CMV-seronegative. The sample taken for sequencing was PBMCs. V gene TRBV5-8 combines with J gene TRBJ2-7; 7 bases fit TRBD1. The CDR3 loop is CASSGVRQGPYEQYF. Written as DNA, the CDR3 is TGTGCCAGCAGCGGGGTTAGACAGGGCCCATACGAGCAGTACTTC.